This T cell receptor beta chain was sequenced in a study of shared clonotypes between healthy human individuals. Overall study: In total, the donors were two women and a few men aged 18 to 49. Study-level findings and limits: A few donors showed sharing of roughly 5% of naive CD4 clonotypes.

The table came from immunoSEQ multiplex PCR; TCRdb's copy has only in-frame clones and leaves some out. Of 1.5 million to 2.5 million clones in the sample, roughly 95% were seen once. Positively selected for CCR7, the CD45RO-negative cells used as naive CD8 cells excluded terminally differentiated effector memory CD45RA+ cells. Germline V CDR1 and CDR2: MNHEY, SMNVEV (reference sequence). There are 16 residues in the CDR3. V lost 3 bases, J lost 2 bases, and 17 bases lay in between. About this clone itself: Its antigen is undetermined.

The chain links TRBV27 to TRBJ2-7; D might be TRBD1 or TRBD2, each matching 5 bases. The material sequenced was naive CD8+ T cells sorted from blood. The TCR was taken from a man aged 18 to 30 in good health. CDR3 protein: CASSFSSGTRTYEQYF. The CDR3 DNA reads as TGTGCCAGCAGTTTTTCTTCCGGGACGCGGACCTACGAGCAGTACTTC.